Below, one TCR beta chain is given with its context. Its antigen remains undetermined. No quality values exist for individual bases; no much larger clone is one base distant. This specimen comes from a study of control samples from healthy donors and cancer patients (dated by TCRdb to about 2020). Library preparation was by the immunoSEQ multiplex PCR assay. In its TCRdb copy, this immuneACCESS table keeps in-frame sequences only and misses some clones. Where compared with another copy, unresolved V genes explain less than half of these, and the others have no known cause. Counted in this sample were approximately 86,000 clones; approximately 93% of them appeared once. In total, the top ten clones hold approximately 1.5% of the sample. Sequences PRHDT (CDR1) and FYEKMQ (CDR2) are obtained from the germline V gene (reference sequence). The CDR3 spans 14 residues, from the cysteine through the phenylalanine. Only the CDR3 portion is preserved as DNA: 42 bases, with reading frame beginning at the first base. The germline ends are 7 bases apart after V is trimmed by 1 base and J by 0 bases.

The sample comprised blood. The origin of this receptor is a woman younger than 45 in good health. The chain is made from TRBV13 and TRBJ2-7; no D segment can be confidently identified. The CDR3 protein is CASSLATGSYEQYF. At the DNA level, the sequence is TGTGCCAGCAGCTTAGCTACCGGCTCCTACGAGCAGTACTTC.